A selection of T cell receptor beta chains follows, all from one sample in a study of OX40 agonist ivuxolimab in advanced cancers. This table comes from immunoSEQ multiplex PCR, and its TCRdb copy is limited to in-frame clones, with some not included. Of approximately 99,000 clones in the sample, 86% were seen once. The starting material was CD4+ or CD8+ T cells sorted from blood, obtained in a trial of the OX40 agonist ivuxolimab. The receptor set was obtained from an adult with an advanced solid tumor such as melanoma, head and neck, liver or kidney cancer. Both conserved end residues are part of each CDR3. Fields, in order: D gene, V gene, J gene, clone size, CDR3 DNA, CDR3 protein. A D gene is named only where the DNA matches it firmly. Clone size, where shown, is once, few, many, or a class for clones that have expanded.

TRBD1	TRBV11-2	TRBJ1-4	-	TGTGCCAGCAGCTATACAGGGGTGGGTGAAAAACTGTTTTTT	CASSYTGVGEKLFF
-	TRBV6-1	TRBJ2-1	-	TGTGCCAGCAGTGAATATGGGAATTCCTACAATGAGCAGTTCTTC	CASSEYGNSYNEQFF
-	TRBV4-1	TRBJ2-1	-	TGCGCCAGCAGCCAGGGAGAGCAGTTCTTC	CASSQGEQFF
-	TRBV11-3	TRBJ1-5	-	TGTGCCAGCAGCAACCGGGACACCCATCAGCCCCAGCATTTT	CASSNRDTHQPQHF
-	TRBV18	TRBJ1-2	-	TGTGCCAGCGCCCTTAAATCGGACGTGGGCTATGGCTACACCTTC	CASALKSDVGYGYTF
-	TRBV7-3	TRBJ2-7	few	TGTGCCAGCAGCGCCGGGCCAGCCTACGAGCAGTACTTC	CASSAGPAYEQYF
-	TRBV4-1	TRBJ2-5	-	TGCGCCAGCAGCCAACCCAAGGATGGGACCTCGGGGACCCAGTACTTC	CASSQPKDGTSGTQYF
-	TRBV2	TRBJ2-7	-	TGTGCCAGCAGTGGCAGAGGGCAACTCTCCTACGAGCAGTACTTC	CASSGRGQLSYEQYF
-	TRBV19	TRBJ1-1	-	TGTGCCAGTAGTATCCTAACCGGGACATCTCGGGGGGCTTTCTTT	CASSILTGTSRGAFF
TRBD2	TRBV19	TRBJ2-1	few	TGTGCCAGTAGTATAGTTAGCGGGAGGTTGGGTGAGCAGTTCTTC	CASSIVSGRLGEQFF
TRBD1	TRBV30	TRBJ2-7	-	TGTGCCTGGAGTGTAAAGGGGGCCGTCGAGCAGTACTTC	CAWSVKGAVEQYF
-	TRBV7-3	TRBJ2-1	-	TGTGCCAGCAGCCGGTTTTCCACTGGGGCTGGCAATGAGCAGTTCTTC	CASSRFSTGAGNEQFF
TRBD2	TRBV9	TRBJ2-2	-	TGTGCCAGCAGCGTAACCGGGACTACATACACCGGGGAGCTGTTTTTT	CASSVTGTTYTGELFF
-	TRBV6-5	TRBJ1-2	-	TGTGCCAGCAGTAAGGTTTCTAACTATGGCTACACCTTC	CASSKVSNYGYTF
-	TRBV19	TRBJ2-7	-	TGTGCCAGCGGGACTCCCGAGACATACGAGCAGTACTTC	CASGTPETYEQYF
-	TRBV30	TRBJ2-3	-	TGTGCCTCTGGGCTGTCTAGCACAGATACGCAGTATTTT	CASGLSSTDTQYF
TRBD2	TRBV7-3	TRBJ2-2	-	TGTGCCAGCAGCTCTCTAGCGGGGTTCACCGGGGAGCTGTTTTTT	CASSSLAGFTGELFF
-	TRBV5-5	TRBJ1-2	-	TGTGCCAGCAGCTCAAGAAAGACAGCCCCTGAGGGCTACACCTTC	CASSSRKTAPEGYTF
-	TRBV30	TRBJ1-2	once	TGTGCCTGGAGTCTGAGTCGAAACTATGGCTACACCTTC	CAWSLSRNYGYTF
-	TRBV30	TRBJ1-2	-	TGTGCCTGGAGTGTTCTACCGACAGGTTTTAATCTAGGCTACACCTTC	CAWSVLPTGFNLGYTF
-	TRBV4-1	TRBJ2-7	-	TGCGCCAGCAGCCGAAGCCCCTACGAGCAGTACTTC	CASSRSPYEQYF
TRBD1	TRBV5-1	TRBJ1-3	-	TGCGCCAGCAGCCAGACAGGGGACACCATATATTTT	CASSQTGDTIYF
-	TRBV5-8	TRBJ2-7	-	TGTGCCAGCGGGGGGGCTTCCTACGAGCAGTACTTC	CASGGASYEQYF
TRBD1	TRBV28	TRBJ1-1	-	TGTGCCAGCAGTACGCCCGGGACAGGCCGGGGTGAAGCTTTCTTT	CASSTPGTGRGEAFF
-	TRBV7-9	TRBJ1-1	-	TGTGCCAGCAGCTCGCTACAGGCTGAAGCTTTCTTT	CASSSLQAEAFF
TRBD1	TRBV5-1	TRBJ2-5	-	TGCGCCAGCAGCCAAAGGACAGGAGTGGGAGAGACCCAGTACTTC	CASSQRTGVGETQYF
TRBD2	TRBV5-4	TRBJ2-1	-	TGTGCCAGCAGCCAGGGACTAGCCTCCTACAATGAGCAGTTCTTC	CASSQGLASYNEQFF
-	TRBV6-1	TRBJ1-6	-	TGTGCCAGCAGTGGAGCTCCTAATTCACCCCTCCACTTT	CASSGAPNSPLHF
-	TRBV7-3	TRBJ2-2	once	TGTGCCAGCAGCTTGTTAGCCCTCAACCCCACCGGGGAGCTGTTTTTT	CASSLLALNPTGELFF
-	TRBV27	TRBJ1-3	-	TGTGCCAGCAGTTTCCTTCCTGGAAACACCATATATTTT	CASSFLPGNTIYF
TRBD1	TRBV5-4	TRBJ2-7	-	TGTGCCAGCAGCTCCGGGACAGGGCATCAGTACTTC	CASSSGTGHQYF
-	TRBV7-3	TRBJ1-2	-	TGTGCCAGCAGCTTTACAGCTAACTATGGCTACACCTTC	CASSFTANYGYTF
TRBD2	TRBV4-2	TRBJ2-2	-	TGTGCCAGCAGCCAAGACCTAGCCCCAACTAGCGGGGGGGCCGGGGAGCTGTTTTTT	CASSQDLAPTSGGAGELFF
-	TRBV6-1	TRBJ2-7	-	TGTGCCAGCAGTGAGACGGGGGTCGCCTACGAGCAGTACTTC	CASSETGVAYEQYF
TRBD1	TRBV6-1	TRBJ2-1	-	TGTGCCAGCAGGGGGGACAGGGGAAACAATGAGCAGTTCTTC	CASRGDRGNNEQFF
-	TRBV15	TRBJ1-1	once	TGTGCCACCAGCAGAGAAGGGAGGACTGAAGCTTTCTTT	CATSREGRTEAFF
-	TRBV29-1	TRBJ2-7	-	TGCAGCGCCCCGACCTCGAAGGAGGGATCCTACGAGCAGTACTTC	CSAPTSKEGSYEQYF
-	TRBV30	TRBJ1-1	-	TGTGCCGCGGGGACTTACACTGAAGCTTTCTTT	CAAGTYTEAFF
TRBD1	TRBV6-5	TRBJ1-2	-	TGTGCCAGCGGGTTACAGGGGAGCTATGGCTACACCTTC	CASGLQGSYGYTF
-	TRBV30	TRBJ1-2	once	TGTGCCTGGAGTGTACCTCGCGCCGCCGCTAACTATGGCTACACCTTC	CAWSVPRAAANYGYTF
-	TRBV4-2	TRBJ1-2	-	TGTGCCAGCAGCCATAACTATGGCTACACCTTC	CASSHNYGYTF
-	TRBV5-5	TRBJ1-2	-	TGTGCCAGCAGCTTGGGATTCGACAACAGCTATGGCTACACCTTC	CASSLGFDNSYGYTF